This TCR beta chain is drawn from a study of early T cells in non-severe SARS-CoV-2 infection (dated by TCRdb to the early 2020s). At the level of the whole study: Bulk RNA from unsorted whole blood was used for TCR sequencing, so alpha and beta chains could not be paired.

At least ten counts were recorded for this clonotype. Its antigen remains unidentified. Within one base of it there is no much larger clone, and no base qualities were kept. A case-control design nested within a healthcare worker cohort in London, UK, was used, with weekly nasopharyngeal swab PCR tests and blood sampling performed. Between 23 and 31 March 2020, the week of the UK lockdown, healthcare workers were enrolled and then followed up weekly for as long as 16 weeks. Library preparation employed 5' RACE. Data came from a NextSeq 500. The TCR library protocol attached unique molecular identifiers to individual cDNA molecules to correct for sequencing error and PCR bias. Both TCR alpha and beta chains were sequenced, and tight co-correlation was observed between alpha and beta sequence abundances in each sample. In the source study's methods: Decombinator V4 was used to perform V gene, J gene and CDR3 annotation of TCR sequences. TCRs were defined as expanded if a significant change between any two time points was detected under a Poisson model with p below 0.0001. TCR abundances were normalised to the total number of TCRs sequenced per sample and were expressed as counts per million. MAIT TCRs were defined by TRAV1-2 paired with TRAJ12, TRAJ20 or TRAJ33, and iNKT TCRs by TRAV10 paired with TRAJ18. A search of VDJdb, accessed on 1 November 2021, was run for TCRs annotated to CMV, EBV and SARS-CoV-2, with TCRs annotated for multiple antigens excluded. The raw public data were reprocessed by TCRdb itself: fastp quality trimming at Q25, MiXCR clonotype calling, in-frame beta chains only. Every entry covers one CDR3 protein and lists the most common genes and DNA from its rows. None of the V and J calls come from the authors' own analysis; TCRdb made them. Present in this sample are tens of thousands of distinct CDR3 sequences, 5.5% to 8.5% of which were seen just once. The biggest ten clones account for roughly 5.6% of the sample.

Results and caveats for the whole study, not just this receptor: VDJdb matching was skewed toward anti-spike CD8 responses, so virus-specific expansions were likely underestimated and private and CD4 specificities were missed.

Counted from cysteine to phenylalanine, this CDR3 has 14 amino acids. Only CDR3 DNA is held: 42 bases, read in frame from base 1. V and J are trimmed by 4 bases and 8 bases, and the gene matches miss 3 bases of the junction. The germline V gene (reference sequence) gives CDR1 as LGHDT and CDR2 as YNNKEL. The chain joins TRBV3-1 to TRBJ1-6; TRBD1 agrees with 9 junctional bases. The sample in question was whole blood, obtained at baseline. The TCR sequence derives from an adult who was a healthcare worker with PCR-confirmed SARS-CoV-2 infection or an uninfected control (not recorded which). The CDR3 region has the sequence CASSLTGGDSPLHF. DNA sequence: TGTGCCAGCAGCCTGACAGGGGGTGATTCACCCCTCCACTTT.